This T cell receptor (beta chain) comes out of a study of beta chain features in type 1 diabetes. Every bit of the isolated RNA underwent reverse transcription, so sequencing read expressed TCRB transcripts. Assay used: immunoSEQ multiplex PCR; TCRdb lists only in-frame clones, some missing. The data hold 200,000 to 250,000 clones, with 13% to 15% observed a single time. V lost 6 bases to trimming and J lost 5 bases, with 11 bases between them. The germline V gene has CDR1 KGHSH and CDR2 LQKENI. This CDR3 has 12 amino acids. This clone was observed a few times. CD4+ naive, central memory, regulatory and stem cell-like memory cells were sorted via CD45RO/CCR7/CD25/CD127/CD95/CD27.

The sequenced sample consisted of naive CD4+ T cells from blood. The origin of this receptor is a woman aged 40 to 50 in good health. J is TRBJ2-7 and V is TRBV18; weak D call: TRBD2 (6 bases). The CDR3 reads CASSEGWNEQYF. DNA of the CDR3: TGTGCCAGCTCGGAGGGCTGGAACGAGCAGTACTTC. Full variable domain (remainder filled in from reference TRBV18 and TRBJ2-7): NAGVMQNPRHLVRRRGQEARLRCSPMKGHSHVYWYRQLPEEGLKFMVYLQKENIIDESGMPKERFSAEFPKEGPSILRIQQVVRGDSAAYFCASSEGWNEQYFGPGTRLTVT.